The 10 T cell receptor beta chains in this list originate from one sample, sequenced in a study of cytomegalovirus exposure and HLA in healthy donors (TCRdb year 2017). The method was the immunoSEQ multiplex PCR assay. A mixture of 60 forward primers for TCR Vbeta segments and 13 reverse primers for TCR Jbeta segments was used in the multiplex PCR. TCRdb took this table from immuneACCESS and kept in-frame rearrangements with V and J called. Such tables lack part of the clones; where checked against another copy, unresolved V genes explain under half of the gap, and the rest is unexplained. Here the sample has around 190,000 clones; about four fifths occur a single time. 13% to 15% of the sample is held by the ten biggest clonotypes. The specimen sequenced was PBMCs. Receptors originate from a woman aged 30 to 39 in good health and CMV-seropositive.

The V and J genes are TRBV19 and TRBJ1-5, with 9 nucleotides matching TRBD1. V trimming: 7 bases; J trimming: 5 bases; junction bases outside the gene matches: 9. This CDR3 region has 15 residues. Looked up from germline, CDR1 is LNHDA and CDR2 is SQIVND (reference sequence). CDR3 bases: TGTGCCAGTACCTGGCGGACAGGGGCGCATCAGCCCCAGCATTTT. It is translated as CASTWRTGAHQPQHF.

J is TRBJ2-7 and V is TRBV4-1, with a weak D call TRBD1 (5 bases). CDR3 length: 14 residues. From germline, CDR1 is MGHRA and CDR2 YSYEKL. Trimming removed 2 bases at V and 6 bases at J, with 14 bases between. The CDR3, as DNA: TGCGCCAGCAGCCAACTGATATCAGGGATCGAGCAGTACTTC. Its translation: CASSQLISGIEQYF.

For this clone: Other DNA sequences within the sample encode an identical CDR3. The V call is TRBV9, the J call TRBJ2-7; the match to TRBD1 covers 7 bases. Germline V gene sequence: CDR1 SGDLS, CDR2 YYNGEE. The CDR3 consists of 13 residues. The V segment lost 0 bases and the J segment 3 bases; nucleotides outside the gene matches: 0. DNA for the CDR3: TGTGCCAGCAGCGTAGGGGACAGCTACGAGCAGTACTTC. The encoded protein is CASSVGDSYEQYF.

This chain connects TRBV19 to TRBJ1-4; 7 nucleotides match TRBD1. In germline, CDR1 is LNHDA, CDR2 SQIVND (reference sequence). V trimming: 3 bases; J trimming: 7 bases; junction bases outside the gene matches: 14. The CDR3 contains 17 residues. CDR3 nucleotides: TGTGCCAGTAGTATCCGGACAGGCCTTCGGAGGGGTGAAAAACTGTTTTTT. Protein sequence: CASSIRTGLRRGEKLFF.

V and J are TRBV25-1 and TRBJ2-7; D is possibly TRBD2 (6 bases). CDR3 size: 14 residues. From germline, CDR1 is MGHDK and CDR2 SYGVNS. Trimming pared 0 bases from V and 4 bases from J, leaving 10 bases between. The CDR3 spells CASSEYRGTYEQYF. The CDR3 bases are TGTGCCAGCAGTGAATACCGGGGGACTTACGAGCAGTACTTC.

This rearrangement joins TRBV5-1 to TRBJ1-6; D gene unclear. CDR1 and CDR2 from the germline V gene are SGHRS and YFSETQ. Trimming shortened V by 1 base and J by 7 bases, and 12 bases separated the two germline ends. The CDR3 runs 15 residues. The CDR3 loop reads CASSLLSGHNSPLHF. The CDR3 DNA reads TGCGCCAGCAGCTTGCTCAGCGGGCACAATTCACCCCTCCACTTT.

V gene TRBV4-3 combines with J gene TRBJ2-3, with a tentative D call TRBD2 (6 bases). Germline loops: CDR1 LGHNA, CDR2 YSLEER. The CDR3 extends over 14 amino acids. The V gene lost 4 bases and the J gene lost 6 bases, with 14 bases spanning the gap. CDR3 nucleotide sequence: TGCGCCAGCAGCCTCGTACTAGCAAGTGATACGCAGTATTTT. This translates into CASSLVLASDTQYF.

The chain couples TRBV28 to TRBJ2-1; TRBD2 is a possible D gene (6 bases). The V gene's germline CDR1 is MDHEN and CDR2 SYDVKM. Trimming removed 5 bases from V and 0 bases from J, with 17 bases in between. There are 17 residues in the CDR3. The chain's CDR3 is CASSPGVIAASYNEQFF. DNA of the CDR3: TGTGCCAGCAGTCCCGGGGTGATAGCGGCCTCCTACAATGAGCAGTTCTTC.

The V call is TRBV5-8, the J call TRBJ2-7, with D tentatively TRBD2 (5 bases). V shed 7 bases and J shed 2 bases, with 13 bases lying between them. CDR1 is SGHTS, CDR2 YDEGEE, per germline. This CDR3 region has 13 residues. The CDR3 protein is CASSSWETYEQYF. CDR3 coding DNA: TGTGCCAGCTCATCCTGGGAGACCTACGAGCAGTACTTC. Full variable domain (remainder filled in from reference TRBV5-8 and TRBJ2-7): EAGVTQSPTHLIKTRGQQATLRCSPISGHTSVYWYQQALGLGLQFLLWYDEGEERNRGNFPPRFSGRQFPNYSSELNVNALELEDSALYLCASSSWETYEQYFGPGTRLTVT.

This clone was seen only once. This sequence joins TRBV7-9 and TRBJ1-6, with unresolved D. CDR3 length: 15 residues. The germline gives CDR1 SEHNR, CDR2 FQNEAQ (reference sequence). V lost 1 base, J lost 2 bases, and 6 bases lay in between. CDR3 region: CASSLGGTYNSPLHF. Written as DNA, the CDR3 is TGTGCCAGCAGCTTAGGCGGGACCTATAATTCACCCCTCCACTTT.